This TCR beta chain originates from a study of Tregs in tolerant kidney transplant recipients. Germline lookup yields CDR1 SGHTS and CDR2 YDEGEE. Between the trimmed V and J ends, which lost 4 bases and 2 bases, there was a span of 13 bases. The CDR3 spans 14 residues. Related graft donors supplied nonmyeloablative bone marrow transplants, and mixed chimerism was transient. Some clones are missing from TCRdb's copy, which holds only in-frame ones; the method was immunoSEQ multiplex PCR. The sample lists roughly 70,000 clones; more than 70% were seen once. The chain recombines TRBV5-8 with TRBJ2-7; TRBD1 might be the D (6 bases). The material was CD4+ T cells from blood (PBMCs), obtained 6 months after the transplant. The TCR comes from a human patient who received a combined kidney and bone marrow transplant. These T cells may partly come from the graft donor. The CDR3 sequence is CASSLDGGAYEQYF. CDR3 nucleotide sequence: TGTGCCAGCAGCCTGGATGGGGGCGCCTACGAGCAGTACTTC.